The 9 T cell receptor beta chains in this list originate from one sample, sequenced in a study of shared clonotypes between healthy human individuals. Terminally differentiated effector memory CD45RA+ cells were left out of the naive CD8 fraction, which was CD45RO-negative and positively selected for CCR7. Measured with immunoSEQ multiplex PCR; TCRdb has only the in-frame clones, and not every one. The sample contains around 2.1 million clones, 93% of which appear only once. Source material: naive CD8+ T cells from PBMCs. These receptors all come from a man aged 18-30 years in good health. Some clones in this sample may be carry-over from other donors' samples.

The CDR3 DNA reads TGTGCCAGCAGTTTAACTGAGCGGGACACAGATACGCAGTATTTT. Encoded protein: CASSLTERDTDTQYF. The V gene is TRBV6-5, the J gene TRBJ2-3; 7 bases align to TRBD2. V was pared by 4 bases and J by 2 bases, with 6 bases of the junction left unmatched. The CDR3 has 15 amino acids. Germline CDR1 MNHEY, CDR2 SVGAGI.

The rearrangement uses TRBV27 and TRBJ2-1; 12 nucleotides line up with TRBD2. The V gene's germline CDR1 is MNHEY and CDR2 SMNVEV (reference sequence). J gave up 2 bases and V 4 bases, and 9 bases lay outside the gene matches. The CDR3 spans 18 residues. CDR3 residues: CASSSFDGLAGPYNEQFF. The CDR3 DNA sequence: TGTGCCAGCAGTTCCTTTGACGGACTAGCGGGGCCCTACAATGAGCAGTTCTTC.

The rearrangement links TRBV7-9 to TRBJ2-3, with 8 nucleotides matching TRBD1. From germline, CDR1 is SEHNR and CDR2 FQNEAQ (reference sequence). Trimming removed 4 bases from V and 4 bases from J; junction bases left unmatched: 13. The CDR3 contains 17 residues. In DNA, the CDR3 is TGTGCCAGCAGCTCCCAAGTGCGGGACAGGCTCTCAGATACGCAGTATTTT. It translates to CASSSQVRDRLSDTQYF.

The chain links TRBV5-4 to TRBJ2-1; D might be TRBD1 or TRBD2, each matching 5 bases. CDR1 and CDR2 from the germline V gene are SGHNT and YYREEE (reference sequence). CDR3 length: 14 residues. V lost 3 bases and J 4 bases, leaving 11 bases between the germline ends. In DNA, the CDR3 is TGTGCCAGCAGCTGGGGACCAGGATACAATGAGCAGTTCTTC. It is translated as CASSWGPGYNEQFF.

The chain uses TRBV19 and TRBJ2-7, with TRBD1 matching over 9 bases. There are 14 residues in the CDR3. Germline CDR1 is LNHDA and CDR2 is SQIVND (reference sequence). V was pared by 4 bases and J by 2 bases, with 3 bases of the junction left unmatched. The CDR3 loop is CASSTRQGAYEQYF. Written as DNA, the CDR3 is TGTGCCAGTAGTACCCGACAGGGGGCCTACGAGCAGTACTTC. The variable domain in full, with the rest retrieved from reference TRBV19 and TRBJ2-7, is DGGITQSPKYLFRKEGQNVTLSCEQNLNHDAMYWYRQDPGQGLRLIYYSQIVNDFQKGDIAEGYSVSREKKESFPLTVTSAQKNPTAFYLCASSTRQGAYEQYFGPGTRLTVT.

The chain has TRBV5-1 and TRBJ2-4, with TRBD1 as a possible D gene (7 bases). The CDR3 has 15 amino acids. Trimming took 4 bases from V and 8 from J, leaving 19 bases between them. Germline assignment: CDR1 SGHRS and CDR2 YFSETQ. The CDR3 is CASSPGQNRGDIQYF. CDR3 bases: TGCGCCAGCAGCCCGGGACAGAACCGCGGGGACATTCAGTACTTC.

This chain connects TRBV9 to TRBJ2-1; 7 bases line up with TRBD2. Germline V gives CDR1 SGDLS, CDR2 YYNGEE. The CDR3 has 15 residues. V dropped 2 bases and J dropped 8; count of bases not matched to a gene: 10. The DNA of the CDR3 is TGTGCCAGCAGCGTTTACGACGGCGGGAGCTATGAGCAGTTCTTC. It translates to CASSVYDGGSYEQFF.

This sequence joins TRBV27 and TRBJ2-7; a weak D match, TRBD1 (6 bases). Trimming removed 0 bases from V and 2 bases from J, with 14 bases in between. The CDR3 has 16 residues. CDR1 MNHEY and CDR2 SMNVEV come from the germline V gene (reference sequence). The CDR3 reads CASSLSLGAGTYEQYF. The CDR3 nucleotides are TGTGCCAGCAGTTTATCCCTGGGGGCAGGAACCTACGAGCAGTACTTC.

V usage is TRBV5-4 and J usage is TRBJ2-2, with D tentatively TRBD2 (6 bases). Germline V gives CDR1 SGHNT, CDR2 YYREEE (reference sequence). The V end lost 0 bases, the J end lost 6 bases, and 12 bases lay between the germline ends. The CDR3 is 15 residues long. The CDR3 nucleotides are TGTGCCAGCAGCTTGGGACTAGAATTTGCCGGGGAGCTGTTTTTT. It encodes CASSLGLEFAGELFF.